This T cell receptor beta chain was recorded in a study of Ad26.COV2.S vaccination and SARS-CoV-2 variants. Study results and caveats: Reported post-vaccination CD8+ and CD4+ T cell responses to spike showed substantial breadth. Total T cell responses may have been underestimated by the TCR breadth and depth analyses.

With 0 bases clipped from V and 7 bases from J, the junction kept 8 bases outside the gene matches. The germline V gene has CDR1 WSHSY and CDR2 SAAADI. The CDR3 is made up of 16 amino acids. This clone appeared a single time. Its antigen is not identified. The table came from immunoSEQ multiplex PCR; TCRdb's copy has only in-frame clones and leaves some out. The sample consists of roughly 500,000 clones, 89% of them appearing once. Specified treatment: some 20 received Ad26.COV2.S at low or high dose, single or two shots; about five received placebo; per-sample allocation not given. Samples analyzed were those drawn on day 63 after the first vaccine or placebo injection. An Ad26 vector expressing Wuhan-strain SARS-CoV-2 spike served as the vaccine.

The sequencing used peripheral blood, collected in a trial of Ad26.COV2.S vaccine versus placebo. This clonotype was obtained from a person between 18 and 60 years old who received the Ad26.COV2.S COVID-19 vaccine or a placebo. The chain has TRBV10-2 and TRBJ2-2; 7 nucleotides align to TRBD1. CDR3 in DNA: TGCGCCAGCAGTGAGTCCCCAGGGGGATTTAGCGGGGAGCTGTTTTTT. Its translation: CASSESPGGFSGELFF.